This TCR beta chain was captured in a study of T cell repertoires in cytomegalovirus infection. Study-wide results and caveats: Dominating the ex vivo response were HLA-C-restricted CMV-specific TCR beta clonotypes. Summed frequency of shared TCR beta families picked out CMV carriers who also had the relevant HLA.

TCRdb processed the reads anew with MiXCR; each CDR3 protein has one entry. Of just under 300,000 distinct CDR3 sequences listed, approximately 10% are singletons. This clonotype appeared a few times. Its antigen is still unknown. The CDR3 runs 13 residues. Trimming removed 9 bases from V and 1 base from J, with 9 bases in between. CDR1 LNHDA and CDR2 SQIVND come from the germline V gene (reference sequence). J is TRBJ2-2 and V is TRBV19; no clear D. The material sequenced was PBMCs. The TCR was taken from a human donor in good health (CMV status not recorded). Some clones in this sample may be carry-over from other donors' samples. The chain's CDR3 is CASLTENTGELFF. In nucleotides, the CDR3 is TGTGCCAGCTTAACAGAGAACACCGGGGAGCTGTTTTTT.